The T cell receptor beta chain under discussion was sequenced for a study of blood T cell repertoires in COVID-19. With 5 bases clipped from V and 6 bases from J, the junction kept 8 bases outside the gene matches. Germline V lookup: CDR1 SEHNR, CDR2 FQNEAQ (reference sequence). CDR3 length equals 16 residues. Using immunoSEQ multiplex PCR, the repertoire was profiled, and TCRdb retains in-frame clones only, with some absent. The table includes under 550,000 clones, 70% to 90% detected once. V and J are TRBV7-9 and TRBJ2-4, with 12 bases lining up with TRBD2. Sequencing used peripheral blood. The origin of this receptor is a man younger than 30 with COVID-19, enrolled during active disease. The DNA for the CDR3 is TGTGCCAGCAGCCCAAGGACTAGCGGGGCCCTAAACATTCAGTACTTC. It specifies CASSPRTSGALNIQYF.